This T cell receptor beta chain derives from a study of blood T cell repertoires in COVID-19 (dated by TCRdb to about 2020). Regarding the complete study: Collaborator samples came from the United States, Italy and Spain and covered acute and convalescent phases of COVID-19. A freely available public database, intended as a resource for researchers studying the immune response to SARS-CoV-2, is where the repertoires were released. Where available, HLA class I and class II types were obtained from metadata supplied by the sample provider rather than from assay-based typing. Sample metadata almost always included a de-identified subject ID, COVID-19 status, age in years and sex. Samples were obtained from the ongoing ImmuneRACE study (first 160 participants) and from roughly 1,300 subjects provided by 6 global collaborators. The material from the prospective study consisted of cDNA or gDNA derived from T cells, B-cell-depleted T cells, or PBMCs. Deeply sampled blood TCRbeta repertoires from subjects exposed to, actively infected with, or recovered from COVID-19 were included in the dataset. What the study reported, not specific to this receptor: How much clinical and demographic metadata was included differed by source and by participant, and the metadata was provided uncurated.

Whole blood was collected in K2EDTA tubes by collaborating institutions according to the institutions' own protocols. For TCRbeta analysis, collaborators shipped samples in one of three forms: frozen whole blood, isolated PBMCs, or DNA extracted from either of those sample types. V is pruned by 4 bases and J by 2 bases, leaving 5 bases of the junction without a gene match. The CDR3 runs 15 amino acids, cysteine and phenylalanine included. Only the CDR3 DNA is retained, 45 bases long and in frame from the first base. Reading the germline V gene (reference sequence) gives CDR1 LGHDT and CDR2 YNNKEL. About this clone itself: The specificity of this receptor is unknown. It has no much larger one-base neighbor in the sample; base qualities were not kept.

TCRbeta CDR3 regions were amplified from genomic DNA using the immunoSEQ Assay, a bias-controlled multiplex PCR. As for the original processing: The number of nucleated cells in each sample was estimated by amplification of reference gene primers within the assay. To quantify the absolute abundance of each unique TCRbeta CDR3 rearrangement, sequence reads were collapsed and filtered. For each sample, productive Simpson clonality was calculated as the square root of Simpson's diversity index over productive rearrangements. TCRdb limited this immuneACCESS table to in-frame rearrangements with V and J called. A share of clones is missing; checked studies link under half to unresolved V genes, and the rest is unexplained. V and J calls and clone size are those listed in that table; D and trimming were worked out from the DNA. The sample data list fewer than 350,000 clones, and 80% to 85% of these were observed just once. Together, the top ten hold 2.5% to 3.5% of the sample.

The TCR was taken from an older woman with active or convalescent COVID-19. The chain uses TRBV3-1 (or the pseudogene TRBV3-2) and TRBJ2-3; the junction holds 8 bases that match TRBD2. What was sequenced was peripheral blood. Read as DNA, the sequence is TGTGCCAGCAGCCCGGGACTAGTAGACACAGATACGCAGTATTTT. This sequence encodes CASSPGLVDTDTQYF.